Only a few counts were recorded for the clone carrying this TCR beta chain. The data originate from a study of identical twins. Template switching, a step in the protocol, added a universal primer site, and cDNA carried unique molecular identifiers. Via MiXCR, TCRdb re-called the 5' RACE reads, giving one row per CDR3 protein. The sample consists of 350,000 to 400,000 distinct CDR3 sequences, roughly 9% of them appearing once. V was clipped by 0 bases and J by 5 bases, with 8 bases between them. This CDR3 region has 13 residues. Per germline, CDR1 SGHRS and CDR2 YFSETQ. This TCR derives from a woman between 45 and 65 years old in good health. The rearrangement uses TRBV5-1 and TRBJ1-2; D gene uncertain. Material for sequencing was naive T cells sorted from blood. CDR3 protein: CASSLGQQYGYTF. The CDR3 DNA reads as TGCGCCAGCAGCTTGGGGCAGCAGTATGGCTACACCTTC.